Shown below are 8 T cell receptor beta chains from a single sample sequenced in a study of HIV-infected children after antiretroviral therapy interruption. A 3' RACE protocol on RNA, with unique molecular identifiers, produced the TCR library. TCRdb reprocessed the 3' RACE reads via MiXCR and lists one record per CDR3 protein. The sample lists approximately 89,000 distinct CDR3 sequences, around 6.9% seen once, with 0.85% to 1.2% in the top ten. Treatment reported: PENTA 11 planned treatment interruption arm or continuous ART arm. The source was CD45RA+ CD4+ T cells from PBMCs, pooled from several time points, collected from a donor given antiretroviral therapy, either interrupted or continuous. Specified subset: naive CD4+ CD45RA+ CD45RO- T cells. Every receptor here comes from a pool of human donors with HIV.

This clonotype was recorded many times. V usage is TRBV5-1 and J usage is TRBJ2-7; perhaps TRBD1 as D (6 bases). Germline V gene sequence: CDR1 SGHRS, CDR2 YFSETQ. The ends were cut back, 0 bases at V and 2 bases at J, with 15 bases in the middle. The CDR3 sequence is 16 residues long. The CDR3 loop reads CASSLAPGTFPYEQYF. DNA for the CDR3: TGCGCCAGCAGCTTGGCCCCCGGGACATTTCCCTACGAGCAGTACTTC.

This clonotype was recorded many times. V usage is TRBV10-3 and J usage is TRBJ2-2; no definite D call. The V end was cut by 4 bases, the J end by 0 bases, with 12 bases between. Germline lookup yields CDR1 ENHRY and CDR2 SYGVKD. This CDR3 region has 16 residues. This CDR3 reads CAISAADPTNTGELFF. The CDR3 nucleotides are TGTGCCATCAGTGCTGCAGACCCGACGAACACCGGGGAGCTGTTTTTT.

This clonotype has ten or more counts. The gene calls are TRBV12-3 or TRBV12-4 and TRBJ1-2; possibly TRBD1 for D (6 bases). This CDR3 is built from 13 residues. V gave up 8 bases and J gave up 2 bases, with 12 bases separating them. The CDR3 loop reads CASAAGANYGYTF. The CDR3 DNA reads TGTGCCAGCGCGGCAGGGGCGAACTATGGCTACACCTTC.

This clonotype was counted only a few times. The limits of the CDR3 on the DNA are not certain, so only TCRdb's listed CDR3 is given. This rearrangement joins TRBV6-5 to TRBJ2-7; the listed D gene, TRBD2, was not tested against the DNA. CDR1 and CDR2 from the germline V gene are MNHEY and SVGAGI. The CDR3 spans 15 residues, counting both ends. The CDR3 reads CASSTSASGGYEQYF.

This clonotype came up many times. The chain employs TRBV12-5 and TRBJ1-5; D unresolved. Trimming removed 1 base from V and 0 bases from J, with 1 base in between. Germline CDR1 is LGHNT and CDR2 is FRNRAP. The CDR3 runs 13 residues. CDR3: CASGLDSNQPQHF. CDR3 coding DNA: TGTGCTAGTGGTTTGGATAGCAATCAGCCCCAGCATTTT. Full variable domain (outside the CDR3, taken from reference TRBV12-5 and TRBJ1-5): DARVTQTPRHKVTEMGQEVTMRCQPILGHNTVFWYRQTMMQGLELLAYFRNRAPLDDSGMPKDRFSAEMPDATLATLKIQPSEPRDSAVYFCASGLDSNQPQHFGDGTRLSIL.

The sample holds many counts of this clonotype. This sequence joins TRBV19 and TRBJ1-1, with 7 bases fitting TRBD1. The ends lost 3 bases at V and 1 base at J; junction bases unmatched: 2. The CDR3 extends over 14 amino acids. Germline V gene sequence: CDR1 LNHDA, CDR2 SQIVND (reference sequence). Written as DNA, the CDR3 is TGTGCCAGTAGTATGGGACAGCGGAACACTGAAGCTTTCTTT. Translated: CASSMGQRNTEAFF.

This clonotype has just a few counts. The chain joins TRBV12-3 or TRBV12-4 to TRBJ1-1; D perhaps matches TRBD1 (6 bases). This CDR3 has 12 amino acids. V was trimmed by 6 bases and J by 10 bases, leaving 15 bases between them. The CDR3 coding sequence is TGTGCCAGCAGACCCACAGGGAGTGGAGCTTTCTTT. As protein: CASRPTGSGAFF.

This rearrangement joins TRBV29-1 to TRBJ1-2, with D unclear. Trimming stripped 4 bases from V and 3 bases from J, with 9 bases between. CDR3 length: 12 amino acids. Per germline, CDR1 SQVTM and CDR2 ANQGSEA. The chain's CDR3 is CSVVPGDYGYTF. CDR3 DNA: TGCAGCGTTGTCCCTGGGGACTATGGCTACACCTTC. The variable domain in full, completed from reference TRBV29-1 and TRBJ1-2, reads SAVISQKPSRDICQRGTSLTIQCQVDSQVTMMFWYRQQPGQSLTLIATANQGSEATYESGFVIDKFPISRPNLTFSTLTVSNMSPEDSSIYLCSVVPGDYGYTFGSGTRLTVV.